The source of this T cell receptor (beta chain) is a study of CD8 T cells in Susac syndrome. CDR3 length: 16 residues. The V gene's germline CDR1 is MNHEY and CDR2 SVGEGT. Trimming stripped 5 bases from V and 6 bases from J, with 20 bases between. TCR beta was sequenced from blood CD8+ and CD4+ T cells. Bulk CD8+ and CD4+ cells came from magnetic negative isolation; CD8+ TEMRA by FACS. Random hexamers were used to reverse transcribe the RNA input (0.5 to 1 ug). Amplification of TCR beta CDR3 was carried out by immunoSEQ multiplex PCR, which covered 54 Vbeta and 13 Jbeta segments. A single record per CDR3 protein comes from TCRdb applying MiXCR to the immunoSEQ multiplex PCR reads. This table has over 150,000 distinct CDR3 sequences, 90% to 95% appearing once.

This TCR was sampled from a human donor with multiple sclerosis. Sequencing was carried out using CD4+ T cells from PBMCs. The chain recombines TRBV6-2 or TRBV6-3 with TRBJ1-5, with D perhaps TRBD1 (5 bases). CDR3 loop: CASSPVGGGDIQPQHF. CDR3 nucleotides: TGTGCCAGCAGTCCCGTTGGTGGGGGAGACATTCAGCCCCAGCATTTT.